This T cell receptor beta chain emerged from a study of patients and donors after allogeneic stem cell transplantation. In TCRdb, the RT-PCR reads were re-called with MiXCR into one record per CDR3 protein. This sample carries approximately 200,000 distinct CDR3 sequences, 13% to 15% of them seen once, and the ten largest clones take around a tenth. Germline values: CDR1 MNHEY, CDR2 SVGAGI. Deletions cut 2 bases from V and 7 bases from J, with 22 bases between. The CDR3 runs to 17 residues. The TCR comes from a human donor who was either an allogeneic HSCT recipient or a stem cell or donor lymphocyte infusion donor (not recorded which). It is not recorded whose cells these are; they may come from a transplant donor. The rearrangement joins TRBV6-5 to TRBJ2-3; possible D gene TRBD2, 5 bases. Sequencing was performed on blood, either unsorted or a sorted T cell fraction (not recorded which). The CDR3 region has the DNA TGTGCCAGCAGTTACAATCGTCCGGGGTTCACGGGGAATACGCAGTATTTT. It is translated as CASSYNRPGFTGNTQYF.